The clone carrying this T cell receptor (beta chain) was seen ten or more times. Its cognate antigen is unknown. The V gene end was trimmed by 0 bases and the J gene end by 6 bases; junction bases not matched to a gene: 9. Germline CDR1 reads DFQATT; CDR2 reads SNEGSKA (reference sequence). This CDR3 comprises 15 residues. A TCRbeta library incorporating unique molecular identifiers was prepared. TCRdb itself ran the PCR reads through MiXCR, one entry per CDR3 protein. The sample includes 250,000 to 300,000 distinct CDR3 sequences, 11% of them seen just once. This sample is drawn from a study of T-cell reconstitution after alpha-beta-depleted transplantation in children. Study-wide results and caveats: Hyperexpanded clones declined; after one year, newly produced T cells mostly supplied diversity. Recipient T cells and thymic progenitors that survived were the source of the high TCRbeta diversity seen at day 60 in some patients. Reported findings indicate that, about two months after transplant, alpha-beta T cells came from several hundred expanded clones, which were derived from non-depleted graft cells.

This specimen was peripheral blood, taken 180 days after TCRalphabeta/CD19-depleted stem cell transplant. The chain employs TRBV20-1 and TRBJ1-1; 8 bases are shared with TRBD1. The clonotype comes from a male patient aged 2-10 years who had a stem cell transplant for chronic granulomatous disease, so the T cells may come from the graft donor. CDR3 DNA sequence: TGCAGTGCTAGAGATCGAAGACAGGGGAAGCCTGAAGCTTTCTTT. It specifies CSARDRRQGKPEAFF.